Listed below are T cell receptor beta chains from one sample, sequenced in a study of blood T cell repertoires in COVID-19. Assay: immunoSEQ multiplex PCR; the TCRdb copy retains only in-frame clones and omits some. The sample has fewer than 40,000 clones; more than 85% are singletons. The sequenced sample was peripheral blood. The receptors come from an elderly woman with active or convalescent COVID-19. The CDR3 runs from the conserved cysteine through the conserved F or W. The order of the fields is D gene, J gene, V gene, clone size, CDR3 DNA, CDR3 protein. A D gene is named only where the DNA matches it firmly. The size of a clone is reported for some rows only, either as once, few or many, or as a class for expanded clones.

d_call: NA
j_call: TRBJ1-2
v_call: TRBV6-1
clone_size: NA
cdr3_nt: TGTGCCAGCAGTGAGGGCATCAGCTATGGCTACACCTTC
cdr3_aa: CASSEGISYGYTF

d_call: TRBD1
j_call: TRBJ1-4
v_call: TRBV20-1
clone_size: NA
cdr3_nt: TGCAGTGCTCCGGACAGGGAAAAACTGTTTTTT
cdr3_aa: CSAPDREKLFF

d_call: TRBD2
j_call: TRBJ2-1
v_call: TRBV14
clone_size: NA
cdr3_nt: TGTGCCAGCAGACTAGCGGGGGGGCCTGAGTTCTTC
cdr3_aa: CASRLAGGPEFF

d_call: TRBD2
j_call: TRBJ2-5
v_call: TRBV28
clone_size: NA
cdr3_nt: TGTGCCAGCAGTTTACTAGCGGGGGGGCAAAAGACCCAGTACTTC
cdr3_aa: CASSLLAGGQKTQYF

d_call: TRBD1
j_call: TRBJ1-4
v_call: TRBV2
clone_size: NA
cdr3_nt: TGTGCCAGCAAGGTTGTCAGGGGGAGTTCGGTGGATCGAGAAAAACTGTTTTTT
cdr3_aa: CASKVVRGSSVDREKLFF

d_call: NA
j_call: TRBJ2-3
v_call: TRBV19
clone_size: NA
cdr3_nt: TGTGCCAGTAAGCGGCCTAGCACAGATACGCAGTATTTT
cdr3_aa: CASKRPSTDTQYF

d_call: NA
j_call: TRBJ1-2
v_call: TRBV5-4
clone_size: NA
cdr3_nt: TGTGCCAGCAGCTTGGTTGGGCAGGGCCGGGGCTACACCTTC
cdr3_aa: CASSLVGQGRGYTF

d_call: TRBD1
j_call: TRBJ1-5
v_call: TRBV19
clone_size: NA
cdr3_nt: TGTGCCAGTAGTATCTCTAGACAGGGGGTGAGCAATCAGCCCCAGCATTTT
cdr3_aa: CASSISRQGVSNQPQHF

d_call: NA
j_call: TRBJ2-7
v_call: TRBV5-4
clone_size: few
cdr3_nt: TGTGCCAGCAGCTTGCGGGGGTTGGACGAGCAGTACTTC
cdr3_aa: CASSLRGLDEQYF

d_call: NA
j_call: TRBJ1-2
v_call: TRBV12-3/TRBV12-4
clone_size: NA
cdr3_nt: TGTGCCAGCCGAACAGGGCTGGGAGGCTACACCTTC
cdr3_aa: CASRTGLGGYTF

d_call: TRBD1
j_call: TRBJ1-4
v_call: TRBV6-5
clone_size: once
cdr3_nt: TGTGCCAGCAGCCGGACAGGGTTGATTGAAAAACTGTTTTTT
cdr3_aa: CASSRTGLIEKLFF

d_call: TRBD2
j_call: TRBJ2-3
v_call: TRBV7-6
clone_size: NA
cdr3_nt: TGTGCCAGCAGCTTAGAGCCCAGCGGGGGGACAGATACGCAGTATTTT
cdr3_aa: CASSLEPSGGTDTQYF

d_call: TRBD1
j_call: TRBJ2-1
v_call: TRBV12-5
clone_size: NA
cdr3_nt: TGTGCTAGTGGCCCCTCAGGGGGACAGGGTGCGGGGTTCTTC
cdr3_aa: CASGPSGGQGAGFF

d_call: NA
j_call: TRBJ1-5
v_call: TRBV12-5
clone_size: once
cdr3_nt: TGTGCTAGTGCCTTGGGGGGGGGCAAGGGAGGCAATCAGCCCCAGCATTTT
cdr3_aa: CASALGGGKGGNQPQHF

d_call: NA
j_call: TRBJ1-4
v_call: TRBV27
clone_size: NA
cdr3_nt: TGTGCCAGCAGTCCCGCCGACATAGTTGCTAATGAAAAACTGTTTTTT
cdr3_aa: CASSPADIVANEKLFF

d_call: TRBD1
j_call: TRBJ2-3
v_call: TRBV11-3
clone_size: NA
cdr3_nt: TGTGCCAGCAGCTTAGATATGACAGGGGGCGGCACAGATACGCAGTATTTT
cdr3_aa: CASSLDMTGGGTDTQYF

d_call: NA
j_call: TRBJ2-7
v_call: TRBV11-2
clone_size: few
cdr3_nt: TGTGCCAGCAGCGTGGGTTGGGGGCTCTACGAGCAGTACTTC
cdr3_aa: CASSVGWGLYEQYF

d_call: NA
j_call: TRBJ1-4
v_call: TRBV10-3
clone_size: NA
cdr3_nt: TGTGCCATCAGTGGGGCAGGGGCGAATGAAAAACTGTTTTTT
cdr3_aa: CAISGAGANEKLFF

d_call: TRBD2
j_call: TRBJ2-2
v_call: TRBV10-3
clone_size: NA
cdr3_nt: TGTGCCATCAGCGCAGCGGGGGGGAACACCGGGGAGCTGTTTTTT
cdr3_aa: CAISAAGGNTGELFF

d_call: NA
j_call: TRBJ2-7
v_call: TRBV19
clone_size: once
cdr3_nt: TGTGCCAGTAGTATTTGGCCAGCGTACGAGCAGTACTTC
cdr3_aa: CASSIWPAYEQYF

d_call: NA
j_call: TRBJ2-7
v_call: TRBV7-2
clone_size: NA
cdr3_nt: TGTGCCAGCAGCTTAGACAGGTGGAGCTCCTACGAGCAGTACTTC
cdr3_aa: CASSLDRWSSYEQYF

d_call: TRBD1
j_call: TRBJ1-5
v_call: TRBV7-9
clone_size: few
cdr3_nt: TGTGCCAGCAGCTCCGGGGACAGGTCTCAGCCCCAGCATTTT
cdr3_aa: CASSSGDRSQPQHF

d_call: TRBD1
j_call: TRBJ1-2
v_call: TRBV6-5
clone_size: NA
cdr3_nt: TGTGCCAGCGGGGGACAGGGAGTAAGCTATGGCTACACCTTC
cdr3_aa: CASGGQGVSYGYTF